This passage covers 23 T cell receptor beta chains from one sample sequenced in a study of cytomegalovirus exposure and HLA in healthy donors. Method: immunoSEQ multiplex PCR; TCRdb's copy keeps in-frame clones and lacks some. The sample consists of about 200,000 clones, about 81% of them appearing once. Sequencing was done on a sample of PBMCs. The source is a woman aged 25-40 years in good health and CMV-seronegative.

The chain couples TRBV6-5 to TRBJ1-1, with TRBD1 as a possible D gene (6 bases). Germline lookup yields CDR1 MNHEY and CDR2 SVGAGI. V shed 2 bases and J shed 3 bases, with 10 bases lying between them. This CDR3 spans 14 amino acids. The DNA of the CDR3 is TGTGCCAGCAGTTACCTGGGGGCGGACACTGAAGCTTTCTTT. Protein sequence: CASSYLGADTEAFF.

The rearrangement links TRBV6-5 to TRBJ2-7; 9 positions agree with TRBD1. Per the germline V gene, CDR1 is MNHEY and CDR2 is SVGAGI. Trimming took 0 bases from V and 0 from J; bases not matched to a gene: 3. This CDR3 contains 16 residues. The CDR3 protein is CASSYSRQGDSYEQYF. The DNA of the CDR3 is TGTGCCAGCAGTTACTCAAGACAGGGGGACTCCTACGAGCAGTACTTC.

This clone was seen more than once but under ten times. CDR3 residues: CASSLLASYGYTF. DNA of the CDR3: TGCGCCAGCAGCTTGCTGGCCAGCTATGGCTACACCTTC. The rearrangement joins TRBV5-1 to TRBJ1-2; D ambiguous. CDR1 SGHRS and CDR2 YFSETQ come from the germline V gene. The CDR3 sequence is 13 residues long. V was pared by 1 base and J by 4 bases, with 8 bases between.

V is TRBV7-8 and J is TRBJ1-3, with D possibly being TRBD1 (6 bases). Trimming left V 2 bases short and J 1 base short, with 15 bases between. This CDR3 comprises 17 residues. Germline V lookup: CDR1 SGHVS, CDR2 FQNEAQ. The CDR3 region is CASSLTLGGRSGNTIYF. The DNA for the CDR3 is TGTGCCAGCAGCTTAACCCTAGGGGGTCGATCTGGAAACACCATATATTTT. The entire variable domain, with the rest obtained from reference TRBV7-8 and TRBJ1-3, is as follows: GAGVSQSPRYKVAKRGQDVALRCDPISGHVSLFWYQQALGQGPEFLTYFQNEAQLDKSGLPSDRFFAERPEGSVSTLKIQRTQQEDSAVYLCASSLTLGGRSGNTIYFGEGSWLTVV.

This chain links TRBV5-3 with TRBJ2-3; the D gene is possibly TRBD2 (6 bases). TRBV5-3 is filed as an ORF, its function uncertain. The CDR3 covers 15 residues. Trimming removed 4 bases from V and 1 base from J, with 13 bases in between. The CDR3 bases are TGTGCCAGAAGCCAAGTAGCGGTCCGCACAGATACGCAGTATTTT. Its translation: CARSQVAVRTDTQYF.

This sequence joins TRBV7-6 and TRBJ2-7, with 13 bases matching TRBD2. J gave up 0 bases and V 4 bases, and 12 bases lay outside the gene matches. The CDR3 spans 19 residues. The germline CDR1 and CDR2 sequences are SGHVS and FNYEAQ. This CDR3 is CASSYAQPGLAGYSYEQYF. The CDR3 coding sequence is TGTGCCAGCAGCTACGCTCAACCGGGACTAGCGGGGTACTCCTACGAGCAGTACTTC.

V is TRBV6-1 and J is TRBJ2-1; D remains unclear. Germline loops: CDR1 MNHNS, CDR2 SASEGT. The V and J ends lost 7 bases and 7 bases respectively, with 17 bases between them. The CDR3 length is 14 residues. The CDR3 nucleotides are TGTGCCAGCACCTTTGCATCCCCTAGGAATGAGCAGTTCTTC. The encoded protein is CASTFASPRNEQFF.

The chain couples TRBV27 to TRBJ2-1, with a tentative D call TRBD2 (6 bases). Trimming pared 3 bases from V and 1 base from J, leaving 7 bases between. The CDR3 is made up of 14 amino acids. Per the germline V gene, CDR1 is MNHEY and CDR2 is SMNVEV (reference sequence). The DNA for the CDR3 is TGTGCCAGCAGTTTCGGAGGGTCCTACAATGAGCAGTTCTTC. This gives the protein CASSFGGSYNEQFF.

This clone has more than one count but fewer than ten. The V and J genes are TRBV7-2 and TRBJ2-2; no clear D. There are 16 residues in the CDR3. The V end lost 1 base, the J end lost 3 bases, and 12 bases lay between the germline ends. Germline V gene lookup returns CDR1 SGHTA and CDR2 FQGNSA. The CDR3 loop reads CASSLGLTRYTGELFF. CDR3 DNA sequence: TGTGCCAGCAGCTTAGGGTTGACACGCTACACCGGGGAGCTGTTTTTT.

The chain recombines TRBV9 with TRBJ2-5; no definite D call. CDR3 size: 13 residues. V was trimmed by 5 bases and J by 1 base, leaving 9 bases between them. CDR1 SGDLS and CDR2 YYNGEE come from the germline V gene. The CDR3 sequence is CASSSGFQETQYF. In nucleotides, the CDR3 is TGTGCCAGCAGTTCAGGTTTCCAAGAGACCCAGTACTTC.

J is TRBJ2-7 and V is TRBV27; 7 nucleotides match TRBD1. This CDR3 is 13 amino acids long. The V and J ends lost 2 bases and 3 bases, in that order; junction bases with no gene match: 1. The V gene's germline CDR1 is MNHEY and CDR2 SMNVEV (reference sequence). The CDR3 sequence: CASSLTGDYEQYF. Here the CDR3 DNA reads TGTGCCAGCAGTTTAACAGGGGACTACGAGCAGTACTTC.

The chain carries TRBV6-1 and TRBJ1-4; TRBD1 might be the D (5 bases). This CDR3 contains 15 residues. Between the trimmed V and J ends, which lost 0 bases and 4 bases, there was a span of 9 bases. From germline, CDR1 is MNHNS and CDR2 SASEGT. CDR3 in amino acids: CASSEARQINEKLFF. The CDR3 bases are TGTGCCAGCAGTGAAGCAAGACAGATTAATGAAAAACTGTTTTTT.

The chain carries TRBV29-1 and TRBJ1-1, with TRBD1 matching over 9 bases. V lost 4 bases and J lost 0; bases outside the gene matches: 12. Germline assignment: CDR1 SQVTM and CDR2 ANQGSEA. The CDR3 spans 17 residues. In DNA form, the CDR3 reads TGCAGCGTTGGACGTTCGGGACAGGGCAGCATGAACACTGAAGCTTTCTTT. This encodes CSVGRSGQGSMNTEAFF. Complete variable domain (other parts from reference TRBV29-1 and TRBJ1-1): SAVISQKPSRDICQRGTSLTIQCQVDSQVTMMFWYRQQPGQSLTLIATANQGSEATYESGFVIDKFPISRPNLTFSTLTVSNMSPEDSSIYLCSVGRSGQGSMNTEAFFGQGTRLTVV.

This clone was found a few times. The chain couples TRBV2 to TRBJ1-1; 8 bases line up with TRBD1. Trimming took 8 bases from V and 1 from J; bases not matched to a gene: 3. This CDR3 region has 13 residues. Germline values: CDR1 SNHLY, CDR2 FYNNEI. The CDR3 protein is CASGQGENTEAFF. The CDR3 coding sequence is TGTGCCAGCGGACAGGGCGAGAACACTGAAGCTTTCTTT.

This rearrangement joins TRBV29-1 to TRBJ2-3; TRBD2 is a possible D gene (6 bases). The CDR3 has 10 residues. The V and J ends lost 8 bases and 6 bases respectively, with 9 bases between them. The germline CDR1 and CDR2 sequences are SQVTM and ANQGSEA. The CDR3 DNA sequence: TGCAGCCCGGGAGCGGATACGCAGTATTTT. It yields the protein CSPGADTQYF.

This clone was detected a few times. The chain has TRBV19 and TRBJ1-6; TRBD1 aligns across 7 bases. This CDR3 is 16 amino acids long. The V gene's germline CDR1 is LNHDA and CDR2 SQIVND (reference sequence). Trimming removed 3 bases from V and 2 bases from J; junction bases left unmatched: 4. CDR3 DNA: TGTGCCAGTAGTATGACAGGGATCACCTATAATTCACCCCTCCACTTT. Protein product: CASSMTGITYNSPLHF.

The V and J genes are TRBV2 and TRBJ2-5, with D possibly being TRBD1 (6 bases). CDR1 is SNHLY and CDR2 is FYNNEI in the germline V gene. Deletions cut 6 bases from V and 2 bases from J, with 16 bases between. CDR3 length: 15 amino acids. CDR3 DNA sequence: TGTGCCAGCAGCCGAGAACAGGGAAAGCAAGAGACCCAGTACTTC. Translating gives CASSREQGKQETQYF.

A remark on this clone: The sample has other DNA sequences that encode this CDR3 too. Here the CDR3 reads CASRAGNYGYTF. The CDR3, as DNA: TGTGCCAGCAGGGCGGGGAACTATGGCTACACCTTC. The chain uses TRBV2 and TRBJ1-2; D is unclear. The CDR3 totals 12 residues. Germline CDR1 is SNHLY and CDR2 is FYNNEI. V was pared by 6 bases and J by 2 bases, with 7 bases between.

This clone appeared once. The V and J genes are TRBV19 and TRBJ1-5; maybe TRBD1 (6 bases). This CDR3 contains 16 residues. V lost 4 bases and J lost 3, with 16 bases in between. Germline values: CDR1 LNHDA, CDR2 SQIVND (reference sequence). In DNA form, the CDR3 reads TGTGCCAGTAGTACCCACGCCGGACAGTTCAATCAGCCCCAGCATTTT. Its translation is CASSTHAGQFNQPQHF.

The chain employs TRBV27 and TRBJ2-3, with 8 bases identical to TRBD2. CDR1 MNHEY and CDR2 SMNVEV come from the germline V gene (reference sequence). The CDR3 is made up of 14 amino acids. Losses at the gene ends were 6 bases for V and 5 bases for J; bases not matched to a gene: 7. CDR3 residues: CASSLAGGQDTQYF. The DNA for the CDR3 is TGTGCCAGCAGCTTGGCGGGGGGACAAGATACGCAGTATTTT.

V usage is TRBV9 and J usage is TRBJ2-1, with D tentatively TRBD2 (5 bases). This CDR3 is 13 amino acids long. Trimming pared 0 bases from V and 10 bases from J, leaving 11 bases between. The V gene's germline CDR1 is SGDLS and CDR2 YYNGEE. As DNA, the CDR3 is TGTGCCAGCAGCGTAGAGCTAGCTGACGAGCAGTTCTTC. This encodes CASSVELADEQFF.

This sequence joins TRBV6-1 and TRBJ2-1; 8 nucleotides align to TRBD2. The CDR3 extends over 17 amino acids. V shed 2 bases and J 0 bases; nucleotides not matched to a gene: 6. Germline V gene sequence: CDR1 MNHNS, CDR2 SASEGT. The CDR3 sequence is CASSELTSVSSYNEQFF. The CDR3 nucleotides are TGTGCCAGCAGTGAATTGACTAGCGTGAGCTCCTACAATGAGCAGTTCTTC.

The genes are TRBV6-5 and TRBJ2-7, with 16 bases matching TRBD2. The V gene end was trimmed by 4 bases and the J gene end by 7 bases; junction bases not matched to a gene: 4. The CDR3 sequence is 15 residues long. Germline values: CDR1 MNHEY, CDR2 SVGAGI. Here the CDR3 DNA reads TGTGCCAGCAGTTCGGGACTAGCGGGAGGGCTTGAGCAGTACTTC. Translating gives CASSSGLAGGLEQYF.